This TCR beta chain was identified in a study of cytomegalovirus exposure and HLA in healthy donors. The study, taken as a whole, reports: Highly shared sequence variants in one cluster were likely a sequencing artifact. Previously analyzed data showed that most TCR beta V segments were productive at a frequency of about 90% or about 30%. Researchers had no immune exposure information except CMV serostatus available. In vitro testing confirmed a few CMV-associated chains as specific for CMV antigens.

With respect to this clone: Its antigen is unidentified.

CDR1 and CDR2 (germline): SNHLY, FYNNEI. The CDR3 is made up of 11 amino acids. Trimming left V 10 bases short and J 4 bases short, with 11 bases between. 13 Jbeta primers and 60 Vbeta primers were used for the PCR. The protocol was immunoSEQ multiplex PCR, while the TCRdb copy is restricted to in-frame clones and leaves out a portion. The data include some 71,000 clones; the top ten clones carry about 1.8%. The sample comprised PBMCs. The sequence was collected from a woman in her twenties or thirties in good health and CMV-seronegative. This chain links TRBV2 with TRBJ2-7, with D uncertain. CDR3 sequence: CAIVSGYEQYF. The CDR3 nucleotides are TGTGCCATCGTTTCGGGTTACGAGCAGTACTTC. The whole variable domain, filled in from reference TRBV2 and TRBJ2-7, reads EPEVTQTPSHQVTQMGQEVILRCVPISNHLYFYWYRQILGQKVEFLVSFYNNEISEKSEIFDDQFSVERPDGSNFTLKIRSTKLEDSAMYFCAIVSGYEQYFGPGTRLTVT.